One and the same sample provided the 17 T cell receptor beta chains below, sequenced in a study of T cells expressing NK-cell markers. TCRdb reprocessed the 5' RACE reads; each CDR3 protein has one entry and no DNA is given. The repertoire table contains 300,000 or so distinct CDR3 sequences. Material: blood T cells: a sorted CD56 or NKG2C T cell subset, CD4+ or CD8+ T cells, or bulk PBMC T cells (not recorded which). The receptor source for this set is a woman between 18 and 70 years old in good health.

The rearrangement joins TRBV20-1 to TRBJ2-7; there is no DNA to check the TCRdb D call of TRBD2. This CDR3 comprises 13 residues. Germline loops: CDR1 DFQATT, CDR2 SNEGSKA (reference sequence). This CDR3 is CSARVEAPYEQYF.

The gene calls are TRBV10-3 and TRBJ1-2; no DNA is available, so the TRBD1 call from TCRdb remains unchecked. Germline CDR1 ENHRY, CDR2 SYGVKD. The CDR3 is made up of 13 amino acids. The CDR3 loop reads CAITATGEGGYTF.

J is TRBJ2-7 and V is TRBV12-3 or TRBV12-4; TCRdb selects TRBD2, and the lack of DNA leaves this call unchecked. This CDR3 is 15 amino acids long. CDR3 sequence: CASSLVSGGDYEQYF.

The chain has TRBV7-2 and TRBJ1-1; checking the TCRdb D call of TRBD1 is not possible without DNA. The V gene's germline CDR1 is SGHTA and CDR2 FQGNSA. There are 15 residues in the CDR3. This CDR3 is CASSLTTGGLSEAFF.

This chain links TRBV7-9 with TRBJ2-2; TCRdb's D gene call, TRBD2, goes unchecked for lack of DNA. This CDR3 region has 16 residues. CDR1 SEHNR and CDR2 FQNEAQ come from the germline V gene (reference sequence). The CDR3: CASSHRRSGGAGELFF.

The chain recombines TRBV20-1 with TRBJ1-1. The V gene's germline CDR1 is DFQATT and CDR2 SNEGSKA (reference sequence). This CDR3 is 14 amino acids long. This CDR3 reads CSARFGGADTEAFF.

The CDR3 here is CASSLGGGKLSYNEQFF. The chain couples TRBV7-7 to TRBJ2-1. The CDR3 contains 17 residues. CDR1 SSHAT and CDR2 FNYEAQ come from the germline V gene (reference sequence).

The chain joins TRBV20-1 to TRBJ1-2; there is no DNA to check the TCRdb D call of TRBD1. Per germline, CDR1 DFQATT and CDR2 SNEGSKA (reference sequence). The CDR3 has 16 amino acids. The CDR3 loop reads CSARAGGQGLSYGYTF.

This chain links TRBV20-1 with TRBJ2-1; TCRdb's assignment of TRBD2 cannot be checked, as there is no DNA. CDR3 length: 16 residues. Germline CDR1 is DFQATT and CDR2 is SNEGSKA (reference sequence). This CDR3 is CSAKDFRAGGNNEQFF.

The chain couples TRBV6-5 to TRBJ2-3; TCRdb lists TRBD2, though no DNA is available to test this call. The length of the CDR3 is 17 residues. Germline lookup yields CDR1 MNHEY and CDR2 SVGAGI. The CDR3: CASSSRTSGSSTDTQYF.

The rearrangement links TRBV20-1 to TRBJ1-2; TCRdb's D call, TRBD1, is unchecked because there is no DNA. Germline V gene sequence: CDR1 DFQATT, CDR2 SNEGSKA (reference sequence). This CDR3 contains 13 residues. CDR3 loop: CSARDRRGDGYTF.

V and J are TRBV27 and TRBJ2-5; with no DNA, the TCRdb D assignment of TRBD2 cannot be verified. The CDR3 consists of 13 residues. The germline CDR1 and CDR2 sequences are MNHEY and SMNVEV (reference sequence). CDR3 loop: CASSYSSGSSQYF.

The gene calls are TRBV7-9 and TRBJ2-7; TCRdb's D call, TRBD1, is unchecked because there is no DNA. Germline CDR1 is SEHNR and CDR2 is FQNEAQ (reference sequence). This CDR3 spans 14 amino acids. Here the CDR3 reads CASSYPGGSYEQYF.

This sequence joins TRBV7-9 and TRBJ2-3. Germline CDR1 and CDR2: SEHNR and FQNEAQ (reference sequence). There are 15 residues in the CDR3. CDR3: CASSANREPTDTQYF.

V gene TRBV12-3 or TRBV12-4 combines with J gene TRBJ1-1; TCRdb picks TRBD1, but there is no DNA to check that call. There are 18 residues in the CDR3. CDR3 protein: CASRKEFGAGLSNTEAFF.

This chain joins TRBV12-3 or TRBV12-4 and TRBJ2-3; TCRdb outputs TRBD1, but without DNA this stays unchecked. The CDR3 covers 15 residues. CDR3 protein: CASSGNRDRGGTQYF.

The rearrangement links TRBV2 to TRBJ1-2; TCRdb names TRBD1, which stays unverified in the absence of DNA. CDR1 is SNHLY and CDR2 is FYNNEI in the germline V gene. The CDR3 has 16 residues. CDR3 loop: CASSETFISSHYGYTF. The full variable domain, with the rest looked up from reference TRBV2 and TRBJ1-2, is EPEVTQTPSHQVTQMGQEVILRCVPISNHLYFYWYRQILGQKVEFLVSFYNNEISEKSEIFDDQFSVERPDGSNFTLKIRSTKLEDSAMYFCASSETFISSHYGYTFGSGTRLTVV.